Listed here are 23 T cell receptor beta chains from one sample, sequenced in a study of T cell clonotyping in hematopoietic cell transplantation. Time point meaning: recipient sample about 28 days before transplant, after cytoreduction. Sequencing was performed with immunoSEQ multiplex PCR; in TCRdb, only in-frame clones are kept and a portion is missing. The sample lists about 19,000 clones, around 77% occurring once. The starting material was peripheral blood mononuclear cells, obtained before stem cell transplant. These receptors all come from a man aged 55 to 70 with acute myeloid leukemia. Some clones in this sample may be carry-over from other donors' samples.

The chain uses TRBV7-2 and TRBJ2-7; possibly TRBD2 for D (5 bases). Trimming removed 2 bases at V and 6 bases at J, with 17 bases between. Germline assignment: CDR1 SGHTA and CDR2 FQGNSA. The CDR3 has 15 residues. CDR3 in DNA: TGTGCCAGCAGCTTAAGCGAAGGTCGAGGGTTCGAGCAGTACTTC. This sequence encodes CASSLSEGRGFEQYF.

This clone has a handful of counts. The chain has TRBV6-1 and TRBJ2-7, with D possibly being TRBD2 (5 bases). V shed 4 bases and J shed 4 bases, with 11 bases lying between them. Germline V gene lookup returns CDR1 MNHNS and CDR2 SASEGT. This CDR3 spans 13 amino acids. The CDR3 region has the DNA TGTGCCAGCAGTGCGGGGTCAATGTACGAGCAGTACTTC. Residues: CASSAGSMYEQYF.

This chain connects TRBV11-2 to TRBJ1-2; D is perhaps TRBD1 (5 bases). Germline V gene sequence: CDR1 SGHAT, CDR2 FQNNGV. The V and J ends lost 1 base and 3 bases respectively, with 9 bases between them. The CDR3 sequence is 14 residues long. CDR3 sequence (DNA): TGTGCCAGCAGCTTAGGGCAGGGCGACTATGGCTACACCTTC. Its translation: CASSLGQGDYGYTF. The variable domain in full, completed from reference TRBV11-2 and TRBJ1-2, reads EAGVAQSPRYKIIEKRQSVAFWCNPISGHATLYWYQQILGQGPKLLIQFQNNGVVDDSQLPKDRFSAERLKGVDSTLKIQPAKLEDSAVYLCASSLGQGDYGYTFGSGTRLTVV.

The chain joins TRBV5-1 to TRBJ2-5; D gene unclear. Germline V lookup: CDR1 SGHRS, CDR2 YFSETQ. V lost 0 bases to trimming and J lost 1 base, with 13 bases between them. CDR3 length: 16 residues. The DNA for the CDR3 is TGCGCCAGCAGCTTGGGCCAGCGCAGCCTCCAAGAGACCCAGTACTTC. This translates into CASSLGQRSLQETQYF.

The chain employs TRBV2 and TRBJ2-2; possible D gene TRBD1, 6 bases. This CDR3 has 15 amino acids. V was trimmed by 6 bases and J by 7 bases, leaving 18 bases between them. Per germline, CDR1 SNHLY and CDR2 FYNNEI. The CDR3 spells CASSPPTGLGGELFF. CDR3 DNA sequence: TGTGCCAGCAGCCCCCCTACAGGGCTGGGCGGGGAGCTGTTTTTT.

The chain combines TRBV28 with TRBJ2-1, with D unclear. The V gene lost 3 bases and the J gene lost 8 bases, with 5 bases spanning the gap. Per germline, CDR1 MDHEN and CDR2 SYDVKM. CDR3 length: 11 residues. The CDR3 DNA follows: TGTGCCAGCAGTTTGGTTCATGAGCAGTTCTTC. This gives the protein CASSLVHEQFF.

The V gene is TRBV6-5, the J gene TRBJ1-1, with 9 bases aligning to TRBD1. Germline V gene data show CDR1 as MNHEY and CDR2 as SVGAGI. This CDR3 is 14 amino acids long. Losses at the gene ends were 5 bases for V and 3 bases for J; bases not matched to a gene: 4. Here the CDR3 DNA reads TGTGCCAGCAGTGTGGACAGGGGATACACTGAAGCTTTCTTT. It codes for CASSVDRGYTEAFF.

The rearrangement joins TRBV15 to TRBJ2-3; a possible D gene is TRBD2 (5 bases). The CDR3 has 14 residues. V lost 8 bases and J lost 2, with 14 bases in between. Germline V gives CDR1 LNHNV, CDR2 YYDKDF (reference sequence). Written as DNA, the CDR3 is TGTGCCACCGCCCCCAGCCGGGACACAGATACGCAGTATTTT. Its protein is CATAPSRDTDTQYF.

The gene calls are TRBV29-1 and TRBJ2-1; 8 bases are shared with TRBD2. The V gene's germline CDR1 is SQVTM and CDR2 ANQGSEA. The CDR3 has 14 residues. J was trimmed by 2 bases and V by 8 bases; bases with no gene match: 8. CDR3 DNA sequence: TGCAGCCCTTATAGCGGGACCACCTACAATGAGCAGTTCTTC. Its translation: CSPYSGTTYNEQFF.

J is TRBJ1-2 and V is TRBV7-2; D remains unclear. This CDR3 has 13 residues. Germline CDR1 and CDR2: SGHTA and FQGNSA. V dropped 1 base and J dropped 5 bases, with 8 bases sitting between them. The CDR3 DNA sequence: TGTGCCAGCAGCTTAGACAGCCTATATGGCTACACCTTC. Residues: CASSLDSLYGYTF.

V gene TRBV30 combines with J gene TRBJ1-1; D unclear. Trimming took 3 bases from V and 0 from J, leaving 8 bases between them. The CDR3 covers 13 residues. Looked up from germline, CDR1 is GTSNPN and CDR2 is SVGIG (reference sequence). CDR3 DNA sequence: TGTGCCTGGAGAGGAGCCCTGAACACTGAAGCTTTCTTT. Residues: CAWRGALNTEAFF.

On this clone: A junction end diverges from the germline sequence, so it may reflect a read error. This rearrangement joins TRBV4-1 to TRBJ1-4; TRBD1 matches 8 bases. CDR3 length: 15 amino acids. The germline V gene encodes CDR1 MGHRA and CDR2 YSYEKL. In DNA, the CDR3 is TGCGCCAGTAGCCAGCAGGGGGCTGTTGGTGAAAAACTGTTTTTT. Its translation is CASSQQGAVGEKLFF.

This chain joins TRBV5-1 and TRBJ1-2, with D possibly TRBD1 on 5 matching bases. The CDR3 length is 16 residues. With 0 bases removed from V and 1 base from J, the gap between germline ends came to 13 bases. Germline lookup yields CDR1 SGHRS and CDR2 YFSETQ. The CDR3, as DNA: TGCGCCAGCAGCTTGGAAGGGGCCAGTATTAACTATGGCTACACCTTC. Amino acids: CASSLEGASINYGYTF.

The rearrangement joins TRBV30 to TRBJ2-2, with a tentative D call TRBD2 (6 bases). Germline CDR1 GTSNPN, CDR2 SVGIG (reference sequence). The CDR3 runs to 20 residues. V lost 4 bases to trimming and J lost 0 bases, with 27 bases between them. The CDR3 here is CAWMAPFWREDFANTGELFF. The CDR3 nucleotides read TGTGCCTGGATGGCGCCTTTTTGGAGGGAAGACTTCGCGAACACCGGGGAGCTGTTTTTT.

The rearrangement links TRBV7-8 to TRBJ2-3; 7 positions agree with TRBD1. Germline lookup yields CDR1 SGHVS and CDR2 FQNEAQ. Trimming removed 5 bases from V and 2 bases from J; junction bases left unmatched: 10. CDR3 length: 16 amino acids. CDR3 in amino acids: CASSPRFTGVTDTQYF. DNA of the CDR3: TGTGCCAGCAGCCCTCGGTTTACAGGGGTCACAGATACGCAGTATTTT. Filled out from reference TRBV7-8 and TRBJ2-3, the complete variable domain reads GAGVSQSPRYKVAKRGQDVALRCDPISGHVSLFWYQQALGQGPEFLTYFQNEAQLDKSGLPSDRFFAERPEGSVSTLKIQRTQQEDSAVYLCASSPRFTGVTDTQYFGPGTRLTVL.

V usage is TRBV30 and J usage is TRBJ1-2, with 7 bases lining up with TRBD1. The V gene end was trimmed by 3 bases and the J gene end by 1 base; junction bases not matched to a gene: 11. The germline CDR1 and CDR2 sequences are GTSNPN and SVGIG (reference sequence). The CDR3 totals 16 residues. DNA for the CDR3: TGTGCCTGGAGCCCCCTGGGACAGCTCCTTAACTATGGCTACACCTTC. Amino acids: CAWSPLGQLLNYGYTF.

The rearrangement uses TRBV10-3 and TRBJ2-3; D is unresolved. This CDR3 region has 12 residues. Trimming removed 8 bases at V and 6 bases at J, with 12 bases between. Germline-derived CDR1 and CDR2 are ENHRY and SYGVKD. The CDR3 here is CAIGVSADTQYF. CDR3 nucleotides: TGTGCCATCGGGGTGAGCGCGGATACGCAGTATTTT.

The chain carries TRBV15 and TRBJ1-6; D call uncertain. Germline V gives CDR1 LNHNV, CDR2 YYDKDF (reference sequence). CDR3 size: 14 residues. V was clipped by 4 bases and J by 8 bases, with 12 bases between them. CDR3 in DNA: TGTGCCACCAGCATTCGGGGTAGGGATTCACCCCTCCACTTT. Its translation is CATSIRGRDSPLHF.

The chain combines TRBV27 with TRBJ2-7; D gene unclear. Trimming took 4 bases from V and 4 from J, leaving 8 bases between them. The germline V gene encodes CDR1 MNHEY and CDR2 SMNVEV (reference sequence). The CDR3 runs 12 residues. The CDR3 reads CASSSVGYEQYF. The CDR3 DNA reads TGTGCCAGCAGTTCGGTAGGGTACGAGCAGTACTTC.

The V and J genes are TRBV27 and TRBJ2-3, with D possibly matching TRBD2 (5 bases). The CDR3 length is 15 residues. The V and J ends lost 6 bases and 0 bases respectively, with 13 bases between them. Germline assignment: CDR1 MNHEY and CDR2 SMNVEV (reference sequence). CDR3 nucleotides: TGTGCCAGCAGCTCCTTAGCGCTTAGCACAGATACGCAGTATTTT. Amino acids: CASSSLALSTDTQYF.

The genes are TRBV10-3 and TRBJ2-7; D unclear. CDR3 length equals 12 residues. With 6 bases removed from V and 5 bases from J, the gap between germline ends came to 11 bases. Germline loops: CDR1 ENHRY, CDR2 SYGVKD. In nucleotides, the CDR3 is TGTGCCATCAGGGCTTTCGAAAACGAGCAGTACTTC. It translates to CAIRAFENEQYF.

The CDR3 reads CASSGLTGEGTDTQYF. Written as DNA, the CDR3 is TGTGCCAGCAGCGGTCTGACGGGGGAGGGGACAGATACGCAGTATTTT. The chain has TRBV7-2 and TRBJ2-3; 7 bases map to TRBD2. CDR3 length: 16 amino acids. CDR1 and CDR2 from the germline V gene are SGHTA and FQGNSA. The J segment lost 3 bases and the V segment lost 5 bases, leaving 11 bases of the junction unmatched.

The chain couples TRBV11-2 to TRBJ2-1; possibly TRBD2 for D (5 bases). V was shortened by 3 bases and J by 6 bases, with 15 bases between the two germline ends. Looked up from germline, CDR1 is SGHAT and CDR2 is FQNNGV. The CDR3 contains 15 residues. CDR3 protein: CASSFGLAGRNEQFF. Written as DNA, the CDR3 is TGTGCCAGCAGCTTCGGTCTAGCTGGGCGCAATGAGCAGTTCTTC. Supplemented by reference TRBV11-2 and TRBJ2-1, the full variable domain reads EAGVAQSPRYKIIEKRQSVAFWCNPISGHATLYWYQQILGQGPKLLIQFQNNGVVDDSQLPKDRFSAERLKGVDSTLKIQPAKLEDSAVYLCASSFGLAGRNEQFFGPGTRLTVL.